The following is a T cell receptor (beta chain) sequence with its context. Antigen: not known. This specimen comes from a study of CXCR3-negative and CXCR3-positive naive CD8 T cells. Notes on the study in general: Naive CXCR3-positive cells had TRB CDR3s more hydrophobic than those of CXCR3-negative naive cells.

This CDR3 has 16 amino acids. Germline V gene data show CDR1 as SEHNR and CDR2 as FQNEAQ (reference sequence). The libraries of TRB cDNA were constructed through 5' RACE using UMI labels. TCRdb reprocessed the 5' RACE reads and keeps a single row for each CDR3 protein, giving no DNA. Found here are some 100,000 distinct CDR3 sequences; the top ten clones hold about 0.34%. The origin of this receptor is a human donor in good health. Some clones in this sample may be carry-over from other donors' samples. The genes are TRBV7-9 and TRBJ2-1. Sequencing was done on a sample of naive CXCR3+ CD8+ T cells from blood. The subset: CD45RO-CCR7+CD27+CD95- naive CD8+ T cells expressing CXCR3 (TNR3+). The CDR3 loop is CASSFSRRMSDNEQFF.